This T cell receptor (beta chain) was recorded in a study of blood T cell repertoires in COVID-19. Study details: Samples of COVID-19 (acute and convalescent) were obtained from the United States, Italy and Spain. Sample material is recorded as cDNA or gDNA derived from T cells, B-cell-depleted T cells, or PBMCs.

This CDR3 comprises 14 residues. Germline loops: CDR1 LNHNV, CDR2 YYDKDF (reference sequence). The V and J ends lost 2 bases and 2 bases respectively, with 9 bases between them. In the authors' methods: Estimated nucleated cell counts came from reference gene primer amplification. Repertoires were generated with immunoSEQ multiplex PCR, while TCRdb's copy carries only in-frame clones and drops some. Clone size and V and J calls were adopted from that table, with D and trimming inferred from the DNA. The sample has some 120,000 clones, roughly 69% seen once. The chain recombines TRBV15 with TRBJ1-1; unclear D gene. The clonotype was recovered from a woman aged 70 to 79 with acute or convalescent COVID-19. The sequenced sample consisted of peripheral blood. The CDR3 region is CATSRPSVNTEAFF. CDR3 coding DNA: TGTGCCACCAGCAGACCTTCCGTTAACACTGAAGCTTTCTTT. The full variable domain, rest sourced from reference TRBV15 and TRBJ1-1, is DAMVIQNPRYQVTQFGKPVTLSCSQTLNHNVMYWYQQKSSQAPKLLFHYYDKDFNNEADTPDNFQSRRPNTSFCFLDIRSPGLGDTAMYLCATSRPSVNTEAFFGQGTRLTVV.